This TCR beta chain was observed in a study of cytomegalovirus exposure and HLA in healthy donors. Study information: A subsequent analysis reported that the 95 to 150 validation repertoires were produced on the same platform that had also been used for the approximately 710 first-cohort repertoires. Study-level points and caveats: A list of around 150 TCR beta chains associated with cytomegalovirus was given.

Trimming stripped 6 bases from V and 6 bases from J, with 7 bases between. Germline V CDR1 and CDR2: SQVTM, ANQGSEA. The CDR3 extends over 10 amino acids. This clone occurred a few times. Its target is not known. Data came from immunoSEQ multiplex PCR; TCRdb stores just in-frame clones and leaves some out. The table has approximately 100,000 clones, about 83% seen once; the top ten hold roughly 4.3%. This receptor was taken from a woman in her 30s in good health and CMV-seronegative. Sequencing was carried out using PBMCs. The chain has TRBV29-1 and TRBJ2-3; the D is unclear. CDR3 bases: TGCAGCGTGCGCAGGGATACGCAGTATTTT. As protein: CSVRRDTQYF.